The 22 T cell receptor beta chains given below trace back to one sample, sequenced in a study of blood T cell repertoires in COVID-19. Here immunoSEQ multiplex PCR was the method, and the copy in TCRdb shows in-frame clones only, minus some. The sample has 500,000 to 600,000 clones, 85% to 90% seen once; the top ten hold roughly 8.3%. The sequencing input was peripheral blood. Receptors were obtained from a woman in her forties or fifties with COVID-19, enrolled during active disease.

J is TRBJ2-3 and V is TRBV7-9, with D possibly matching TRBD2 (6 bases). Germline V gives CDR1 SEHNR, CDR2 FQNEAQ (reference sequence). The CDR3 covers 16 residues. Trimming stripped 5 bases from V and 3 bases from J, with 18 bases between. DNA for the CDR3: TGTGCCAGCAGCCCAAAGTTCGTAGCGGATACAGATACGCAGTATTTT. Its protein product is CASSPKFVADTDTQYF.

The rearrangement uses TRBV7-2 and TRBJ2-1; 8 bases match TRBD2. In germline, CDR1 is SGHTA, CDR2 FQGNSA. V shed 0 bases, J shed 7 bases, and the junction held 17 bases outside the gene matches. The CDR3 is made up of 19 amino acids. The CDR3 reads CASSLAAGGYSPLLNEQFF. As DNA, the CDR3 is TGTGCCAGCAGCTTAGCTGCGGGGGGATATTCACCGCTATTAAATGAGCAGTTCTTC.

V gene TRBV2 combines with J gene TRBJ1-5, with 7 nucleotides matching TRBD1. V was clipped by 8 bases and J by 0 bases; unmatched bases: 13. The CDR3 is 17 amino acids. Germline V gives CDR1 SNHLY, CDR2 FYNNEI. The CDR3 DNA sequence: TGTGCCAGCCCGGGGGGGGACAGTCAATATAGCAATCAGCCCCAGCATTTT. Protein product: CASPGGDSQYSNQPQHF.

CDR3 nucleotides: TGTGCCAGCAGCTTGATAGCGGGGAGGGACTACAATGAGCAGTTCTTC. Protein sequence: CASSLIAGRDYNEQFF. The V and J genes are TRBV7-8 and TRBJ2-1; TRBD2 matches 8 bases. V trimming: 3 bases; J trimming: 3 bases; junction bases outside the gene matches: 7. CDR1 SGHVS and CDR2 FQNEAQ come from the germline V gene. This CDR3 has 16 amino acids.

CDR3 DNA: TGTGCCAGCAGCGTGCGTGGCGGTCAGACAGATACGCAGTATTTT. Protein: CASSVRGGQTDTQYF. The chain uses TRBV9 and TRBJ2-3; D unresolved. CDR3 length: 15 residues. The ends were cut back, 2 bases at V and 3 bases at J, with 13 bases in the middle. Germline V CDR1 and CDR2: SGDLS, YYNGEE.

The chain uses TRBV29-1 and TRBJ2-3; 9 bases agree with TRBD2. The germline gives CDR1 SQVTM, CDR2 ANQGSEA. The CDR3 extends over 15 amino acids. The trim removed 3 bases at V and 2 bases at J, leaving 6 bases unmatched. The CDR3 sequence is CSVDPTSGHTDTQYF. The CDR3 nucleotides are TGCAGCGTTGACCCGACTAGCGGCCACACAGATACGCAGTATTTT.

The J gene is TRBJ2-1, the V gene TRBV5-4, with TRBD1 matching over 7 bases. This CDR3 has 16 residues. Germline V gives CDR1 SGHNT, CDR2 YYREEE (reference sequence). V gave up 0 bases and J gave up 4 bases; unmatched junction bases: 7. CDR3 loop: CASSLGTGTDYNEQFF. The CDR3 DNA sequence: TGTGCCAGCAGCTTGGGAACAGGGACAGATTACAATGAGCAGTTCTTC. Full variable domain (missing parts from reference TRBV5-4 and TRBJ2-1): ETGVTQSPTHLIKTRGQQVTLRCSSQSGHNTVSWYQQALGQGPQFIFQYYREEENGRGNFPPRFSGLQFPNYSSELNVNALELDDSALYLCASSLGTGTDYNEQFFGPGTRLTVL.

The chain is built from TRBV7-9 and TRBJ1-1, with no clear D. Looked up from germline, CDR1 is SEHNR and CDR2 is FQNEAQ (reference sequence). V was pared by 0 bases and J by 5 bases, with 7 bases between. The CDR3 length is 13 residues. The chain's CDR3 is CASSLASTTEAFF. The CDR3 DNA is TGTGCCAGCAGCTTAGCTAGTACGACTGAAGCTTTCTTT.

This clone was counted once. This chain uses TRBV19 with TRBJ2-3, with TRBD2 identical over 8 bases. Trimming at V came to 8 bases and at J to 1 base, leaving 8 bases not matched to a gene. Germline CDR1 is LNHDA and CDR2 is SQIVND (reference sequence). The CDR3 consists of 15 residues. The CDR3, as DNA: TGTGCCAGTGACGCGGGGGGCCGGGGCACAGATACGCAGTATTTT. As protein: CASDAGGRGTDTQYF.

The chain is built from TRBV27 and TRBJ2-7, with TRBD2 matching over 7 bases. J lost 3 bases, V lost 4 bases, and 12 bases had no gene match. The CDR3 totals 16 residues. From germline, CDR1 is MNHEY and CDR2 SMNVEV (reference sequence). The CDR3 DNA reads as TGTGCCAGCAGTTCGATGAGGGACCGCGGGGGCTACGAGCAGTACTTC. Translation gives CASSSMRDRGGYEQYF.

The CDR3 loop reads CASSSRTGATEAFF. The CDR3 bases are TGTGCCAGCAGTTCCCGGACAGGGGCCACTGAAGCTTTCTTT. The genes are TRBV6-2 or TRBV6-3 and TRBJ1-1, with 9 bases identical to TRBD1. CDR3 length: 14 residues. V was pared by 4 bases and J by 4 bases, with 4 bases of the junction left unmatched. Germline-derived CDR1 and CDR2 are MNHEY and SVGEGT.

CDR3 DNA: TGTGCTAGTGGTGCGGGGACGGAGGGGGAGACCCAGTACTTC. Translation gives CASGAGTEGETQYF. The genes are TRBV12-5 and TRBJ2-5, with D possibly matching TRBD2 (6 bases). CDR1 is LGHNT, CDR2 FRNRAP, per germline. V was cut by 5 bases and J by 5 bases, with 15 bases left in between. This CDR3 has 14 amino acids.

To note about this clone: A read error may account for a junction end that differs from germline. The sample holds other DNA sequences that translate to the same CDR3. The J gene is TRBJ2-2, the V gene TRBV18; possible D gene TRBD1, 6 bases. This CDR3 is built from 15 residues. CDR1 and CDR2 (germline): KGHSH, LQKENI. CDR3 residues: CASSPATGNPGELFF. DNA for the CDR3: TGTGCCAGCTCACCCGCCACAGGGAACCCCGGGGAGCTGTTTTTT.

V gene TRBV27 combines with J gene TRBJ2-7; a possible D gene is TRBD2 (7 bases). Deletions cut 3 bases from V and 6 bases from J, with 12 bases between. This CDR3 is built from 13 residues. CDR1 and CDR2 from the germline V gene are MNHEY and SMNVEV (reference sequence). CDR3 bases: TGTGCCAGCAGTTTCGGGGGGACAAGCGAGCAGTACTTC. As protein: CASSFGGTSEQYF.

This sequence joins TRBV6-5 and TRBJ1-5, with D perhaps TRBD1 (5 bases). CDR1 is MNHEY and CDR2 is SVGAGI in the germline V gene. Trimming cost V 6 bases and J 7 bases, with 13 bases left between them. This CDR3 contains 13 residues. The CDR3: CASRRTRGQPQHF. The CDR3 region has the DNA TGTGCCAGCAGAAGGACACGGGGGCAGCCCCAGCATTTT.

V usage is TRBV30 and J usage is TRBJ1-3; D is uncertain. From germline, CDR1 is GTSNPN and CDR2 SVGIG (reference sequence). The V end was cut by 3 bases, the J end by 0 bases, with 9 bases between. The length of the CDR3 is 14 residues. Here the CDR3 reads CAWRRGSSGNTIYF. In DNA form, the CDR3 reads TGTGCCTGGAGACGGGGAAGCTCTGGAAACACCATATATTTT.

The gene calls are TRBV7-9 and TRBJ2-7; D perhaps matches TRBD2 (7 bases). The CDR3 runs 16 residues. Germline CDR1 is SEHNR and CDR2 is FQNEAQ (reference sequence). Trimming left V 1 base short and J 0 bases short, with 13 bases between. CDR3 amino acids: CASSLVPRGASYEQYF. The CDR3 DNA is TGTGCCAGCAGCTTAGTCCCCCGGGGGGCCTCCTACGAGCAGTACTTC. Variable domain in full (rest from reference TRBV7-9 and TRBJ2-7): DTGVSQNPRHKITKRGQNVTFRCDPISEHNRLYWYRQTLGQGPEFLTYFQNEAQLEKSRLLSDRFSAERPKGSFSTLEIQRTEQGDSAMYLCASSLVPRGASYEQYFGPGTRLTVT.

The chain has TRBV12-5 and TRBJ2-1, with 11 nucleotides matching TRBD2. The ends lost 0 bases at V and 10 bases at J; junction bases unmatched: 5. The CDR3 is made up of 15 amino acids. Germline values: CDR1 LGHNT, CDR2 FRNRAP. The chain's CDR3 is CASGLVLAGVGEQFF. CDR3 nucleotides: TGTGCTAGTGGTTTGGTACTAGCGGGGGTAGGAGAGCAGTTCTTC.

The chain employs TRBV7-9 and TRBJ1-3; TRBD1 might be the D (5 bases). The CDR3 has 14 residues. Germline CDR1 reads SEHNR; CDR2 reads FQNEAQ (reference sequence). Trimming took 5 bases from V and 4 from J, leaving 12 bases between them. The CDR3 DNA is TGTGCCAGCAGCAAAACAGGAACCGGAAACACCATATATTTT. As protein: CASSKTGTGNTIYF.

The rearrangement uses TRBV13 and TRBJ1-2, with D possibly being TRBD1 (5 bases). CDR3 length: 12 residues. Germline V gene data show CDR1 as PRHDT and CDR2 as FYEKMQ (reference sequence). V gave up 7 bases and J gave up 3 bases, with 9 bases separating them. CDR3 sequence: CASTRGDYGYTF. CDR3 DNA: TGTGCCAGCACCCGGGGGGACTATGGCTACACCTTC. Full variable domain (missing parts from reference TRBV13 and TRBJ1-2): AAGVIQSPRHLIKEKRETATLKCYPIPRHDTVYWYQQGPGQDPQFLISFYEKMQSDKGSIPDRFSAQQFSDYHSELNMSSLELGDSALYFCASTRGDYGYTFGSGTRLTVV.

This sequence joins TRBV11-2 and TRBJ2-2; D might be TRBD2 (5 bases). CDR3 size: 14 residues. Trimming stripped 7 bases from V and 6 bases from J, with 15 bases between. CDR1 is SGHAT and CDR2 is FQNNGV in the germline V gene. CDR3 residues: CASTSRGEAGELFF. The CDR3 DNA reads as TGTGCCAGCACCTCCCGGGGTGAGGCCGGGGAGCTGTTTTTT.

This sequence joins TRBV3-1 (or the pseudogene TRBV3-2) and TRBJ1-2; 9 positions match TRBD1. Germline V gene lookup returns CDR1 LGHDT and CDR2 YNNKEL (reference sequence). The CDR3 contains 15 residues. V lost 8 bases and J lost 8; bases outside the gene matches: 15. The CDR3 is CASAFRDRAFYGYTF. As DNA, the CDR3 is TGTGCCAGCGCCTTCCGGGACAGGGCATTTTACGGCTACACCTTC.